The 12 T cell receptor beta chains below were found in one sample sequenced in a study of blood T cell repertoires in COVID-19. Libraries were prepared by immunoSEQ multiplex PCR; TCRdb keeps only in-frame clonotypes and omits some of them. The sample yields some 150,000 clones, roughly 88% seen once. Sequences were obtained from peripheral blood. These receptor sequences come from a woman in her fifties or sixties with acute or convalescent COVID-19.

The chain combines TRBV7-3 with TRBJ1-2; D not resolved. The V end was cut by 2 bases, the J end by 3 bases, with 16 bases between. Germline CDR1 reads SGHTA; CDR2 reads FQGTGA. The CDR3 consists of 16 residues. The chain's CDR3 is CASSLLSPVLDYGYTF. CDR3 DNA: TGTGCCAGCAGCTTACTATCCCCGGTCCTCGACTATGGCTACACCTTC.

This chain connects TRBV7-2 to TRBJ2-2, with unresolved D. The CDR3 length is 12 residues. V was trimmed by 5 bases and J by 7 bases, leaving 8 bases between them. CDR1 SGHTA and CDR2 FQGNSA come from the germline V gene. CDR3: CASSLPVGELFF. The CDR3 DNA follows: TGTGCCAGCAGCCTCCCTGTCGGGGAGCTGTTTTTT.

This chain uses TRBV19 with TRBJ1-1; D ambiguous. CDR3 length: 13 residues. CDR1 LNHDA and CDR2 SQIVND come from the germline V gene (reference sequence). Trimming removed 4 bases from V and 7 bases from J, with 13 bases in between. For the CDR3, the DNA is TGTGCCAGTAGTAGGCAGGCGTCTTATGAAGCTTTCTTT. Its protein product is CASSRQASYEAFF.

This clone showed up just once. The chain recombines TRBV14 with TRBJ2-7; 7 bases fit TRBD2. The CDR3 spans 11 residues. Unmatched junction bases numbered 0, after V lost 5 bases and J lost 5 bases. Germline V gene sequence: CDR1 SGHDN, CDR2 FVKESK. CDR3 sequence reads: CASSAGDEQYF. The CDR3 nucleotides read TGTGCCAGCAGCGCGGGGGACGAGCAGTACTTC.

The V and J genes are TRBV5-4 and TRBJ2-5; 11 bases map to TRBD1. Germline V gene lookup returns CDR1 SGHNT and CDR2 YYREEE (reference sequence). The CDR3 spans 16 residues. V trimming: 1 base; J trimming: 5 bases; junction bases outside the gene matches: 7. In DNA, the CDR3 is TGTGCCAGCAGCTTGAGGACAGGGGGCACGGGGGAGACCCAGTACTTC. As protein: CASSLRTGGTGETQYF.

This chain uses TRBV5-1 with TRBJ2-3; D unresolved. Germline V gene lookup returns CDR1 SGHRS and CDR2 YFSETQ. This CDR3 region has 12 residues. The V end was cut by 3 bases, the J end by 5 bases, with 7 bases between. CDR3 in DNA: TGCGCCAGCAGCTCCAGTGGAGATACGCAGTATTTT. Its translation is CASSSSGDTQYF.

J is TRBJ1-1 and V is TRBV7-2; D is possibly TRBD1 (6 bases). There are 13 residues in the CDR3. Germline V gene lookup returns CDR1 SGHTA and CDR2 FQGNSA. The V end was cut by 5 bases, the J end by 3 bases, with 10 bases between. The CDR3 coding sequence is TGTGCCAGCAGCCAGGGGCCGGACACTGAAGCTTTCTTT. It is translated as CASSQGPDTEAFF. Using reference TRBV7-2 and TRBJ1-1 for the parts outside the CDR3, the full variable domain is GAGVSQSPSNKVTEKGKDVELRCDPISGHTALYWYRQSLGQGLEFLIYFQGNSAPDKSGLPSDRFSAERTGGSVSTLTIQRTQQEDSAVYLCASSQGPDTEAFFGQGTRLTVV.

The V and J genes are TRBV28 and TRBJ1-2; tentative D call: TRBD1 (6 bases). Germline V gene lookup returns CDR1 MDHEN and CDR2 SYDVKM. Trimming pared 4 bases from V and 1 base from J, leaving 13 bases between. The CDR3 length is 15 residues. CDR3 DNA sequence: TGTGCCAGCAGTTGGGGGACGGACAGTAACTATGGCTACACCTTC. This translates into CASSWGTDSNYGYTF.

CDR3 loop: CASSLVGGSKFF. In DNA form, the CDR3 reads TGTGCCAGCAGCTTAGTTGGGGGCTCAAAGTTCTTC. V and J are TRBV7-2 and TRBJ2-1, with a tentative D call TRBD1 (6 bases). Germline lookup yields CDR1 SGHTA and CDR2 FQGNSA. The CDR3 covers 12 residues. Trimming took 1 base from V and 14 from J, leaving 12 bases between them.

The V gene is TRBV6-5, the J gene TRBJ1-2, with 7 bases lining up with TRBD1. The germline CDR1 and CDR2 sequences are MNHEY and SVGAGI. The CDR3 length is 11 residues. The junction had 3 bases not matched to a gene; V was cut back by 4 bases and J by 10 bases. The CDR3 DNA reads as TGTGCCAGCAGTTCCACAGGGGACTACACCTTC. Amino acid sequence: CASSSTGDYTF.

V gene TRBV9 combines with J gene TRBJ2-7; perhaps TRBD2 as D (6 bases). Trimming took 2 bases from V and 2 from J, leaving 17 bases between them. This CDR3 has 16 amino acids. Germline CDR1 and CDR2: SGDLS and YYNGEE. The CDR3 here is CASSVGAQTRTYEQYF. For the CDR3, the DNA is TGTGCCAGCAGCGTTGGAGCTCAGACTAGGACCTACGAGCAGTACTTC.

The rearrangement links TRBV4-2 to TRBJ1-2; 9 bases fit TRBD1. Trimming took 0 bases from V and 4 from J; bases not matched to a gene: 6. Germline assignment: CDR1 LGHNA and CDR2 YNFKEQ. The CDR3 runs to 16 residues. CDR3 region: CASSQDLRDRAYGYTF. The CDR3 nucleotides read TGTGCCAGCAGCCAAGATCTTCGGGACAGGGCCTATGGCTACACCTTC.